A single sample gave rise to the 10 T cell receptor beta chains below, sequenced in a study of monozygotic twins with inflammatory bowel disease. TCRdb derives one entry per CDR3 protein from the 5' RACE reads, leaving out DNA. The ten most abundant clones cover 2.4% of a sample with over 150,000 distinct CDR3 sequences. The sample taken for sequencing was blood. These receptors all stem from a human donor with ulcerative colitis or Crohn's disease, or a healthy co-twin of an affected twin (not recorded which).

J is TRBJ2-1 and V is TRBV12-3 or TRBV12-4; the D call of TRBD1 rests on TCRdb alone, since no DNA is present to check it. The CDR3 covers 17 residues. The CDR3 loop reads CASSPASWGQVFYEQFF.

This sequence joins TRBV20-1 and TRBJ2-5; TCRdb's assignment of TRBD2 cannot be checked, as there is no DNA. Germline V gene data show CDR1 as DFQATT and CDR2 as SNEGSKA (reference sequence). The CDR3 is made up of 12 amino acids. CDR3 protein: CSAPLSGETQYF.

This chain uses TRBV19 with TRBJ2-2. The germline CDR1 and CDR2 sequences are LNHDA and SQIVND (reference sequence). This CDR3 is built from 16 residues. CDR3 region: CASSIRVGVGTGELFF.

The rearrangement uses TRBV6-1 and TRBJ1-1; TCRdb's D call of TRBD1 is untestable without DNA. The CDR3 totals 14 residues. Germline-derived CDR1 and CDR2 are MNHNS and SASEGT. CDR3 region: CASSLDSYITEAFF.

This rearrangement joins TRBV2 to TRBJ1-2; the TCRdb call, TRBD1, lacks DNA for checking. This CDR3 region has 13 residues. Germline V gives CDR1 SNHLY, CDR2 FYNNEI. CDR3: CASTWTPNYGYTF. The full variable domain, rest sourced from reference TRBV2 and TRBJ1-2, is EPEVTQTPSHQVTQMGQEVILRCVPISNHLYFYWYRQILGQKVEFLVSFYNNEISEKSEIFDDQFSVERPDGSNFTLKIRSTKLEDSAMYFCASTWTPNYGYTFGSGTRLTVV.

The chain uses TRBV18 and TRBJ2-7. This CDR3 spans 17 amino acids. Germline lookup yields CDR1 KGHSH and CDR2 LQKENI. CDR3 in amino acids: CASSPRTVSGNDYEQYF.

CDR3 sequence reads: CASSPSLLAYEQYF. This chain joins TRBV7-9 and TRBJ2-7. The CDR3 is made up of 14 amino acids. Germline V CDR1 and CDR2: SEHNR, FQNEAQ (reference sequence). Full variable domain (outside the CDR3, taken from reference TRBV7-9 and TRBJ2-7): DTGVSQNPRHKITKRGQNVTFRCDPISEHNRLYWYRQTLGQGPEFLTYFQNEAQLEKSRLLSDRFSAERPKGSFSTLEIQRTEQGDSAMYLCASSPSLLAYEQYFGPGTRLTVT.

The genes are TRBV7-2 and TRBJ2-7; with no DNA, the TCRdb D assignment of TRBD2 cannot be verified. Germline CDR1 reads SGHTA; CDR2 reads FQGNSA. The CDR3 is made up of 13 amino acids. CDR3 sequence: CASRGASSYEQYF.

The chain employs TRBV19 and TRBJ1-1; the TCRdb call, TRBD1, lacks DNA for checking. This CDR3 comprises 14 residues. In germline, CDR1 is LNHDA, CDR2 SQIVND (reference sequence). The CDR3: CASTRGILNTEAFF.

V gene TRBV7-9 combines with J gene TRBJ2-5; TCRdb's assignment of TRBD1 cannot be checked, as there is no DNA. Germline-derived CDR1 and CDR2 are SEHNR and FQNEAQ (reference sequence). This CDR3 comprises 16 residues. The CDR3 loop is CASSLTEDRTQETQYF.